This T cell receptor (beta chain) appears in the sequencing data of a study of T cell responses to AZD1222 COVID-19 vaccine. This CDR3 region has 14 residues. V was shortened by 1 base and J by 6 bases, with 11 bases between the two germline ends. CDR1 and CDR2 from the germline V gene are LGHNA and YNFKEQ. TCRdb's table, derived via immunoSEQ multiplex PCR, lists solely in-frame clones and lacks some. The repertoire holds 100,000 to 150,000 clones, with about 90% as singletons. This clonotype originated in an adult in good health. J is TRBJ2-3 and V is TRBV4-2; D remains unclear. Sequences were derived from peripheral blood, sampled on day 0 of AZD1222 vaccination. The CDR3 region is CASSQGDPRDTQYF. The DNA of the CDR3 is TGTGCCAGCAGCCAAGGGGATCCCAGGGATACGCAGTATTTT.